This T cell receptor (beta chain) was captured in a study of beta chain features in type 1 diabetes. Study at large: Comparable age, gender and cell yields were observed in patients relative to healthy donors.

Sequenced material consisted of expressed TCRB transcripts (all of the isolated RNA was reverse transcribed). The table came from immunoSEQ multiplex PCR; TCRdb's copy has only in-frame clones and leaves some out. The repertoire holds about 150,000 clones, with approximately 8.1% as singletons. Trimming shortened V by 5 bases and J by 10 bases, and 18 bases separated the two germline ends. This CDR3 has 14 residues. The germline V gene has CDR1 SGHAT and CDR2 FQNNGV. Study results and limitations: Moderate yet significant TCRB CDR3 shortening was seen in Type 1 diabetes patients in all four CD4+ subsets. Among patients, naive, central memory and Treg TCRB repertoires appeared more similar than among healthy donors. Equally in patients and controls, PCR might preferentially amplify shorter templates.

This clone was counted a few times. Its target is unknown. A sort by CD45RO/CCR7/CD25/CD127/CD95/CD27 yielded CD4+ naive, central memory, regulatory and stem cell-like memory cells. This rearrangement joins TRBV11-2 to TRBJ2-1, with a tentative D call TRBD1 (6 bases). The specimen sequenced was central memory CD4+ T cells from blood. This TCR was recovered from a young man with type 1 diabetes. The CDR3 sequence: CASSARFGQGEQFF. CDR3 in DNA: TGTGCCAGCAGCGCCCGGTTCGGCCAGGGGGAGCAGTTCTTC.